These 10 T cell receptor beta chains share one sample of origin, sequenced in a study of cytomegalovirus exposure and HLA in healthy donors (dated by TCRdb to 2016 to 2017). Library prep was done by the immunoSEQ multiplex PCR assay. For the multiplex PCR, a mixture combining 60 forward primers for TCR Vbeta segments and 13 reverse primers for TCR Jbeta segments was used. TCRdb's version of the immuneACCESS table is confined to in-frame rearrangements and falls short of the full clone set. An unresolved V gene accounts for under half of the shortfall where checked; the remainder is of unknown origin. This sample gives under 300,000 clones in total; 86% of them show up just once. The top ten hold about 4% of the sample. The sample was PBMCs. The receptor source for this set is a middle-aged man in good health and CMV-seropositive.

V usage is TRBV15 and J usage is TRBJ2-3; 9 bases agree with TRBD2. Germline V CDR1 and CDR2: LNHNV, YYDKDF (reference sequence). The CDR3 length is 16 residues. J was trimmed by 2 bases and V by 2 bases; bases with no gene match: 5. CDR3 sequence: CATSRRLAENTDTQYF. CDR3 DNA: TGTGCCACCAGCAGAAGACTAGCGGAAAACACAGATACGCAGTATTTT.

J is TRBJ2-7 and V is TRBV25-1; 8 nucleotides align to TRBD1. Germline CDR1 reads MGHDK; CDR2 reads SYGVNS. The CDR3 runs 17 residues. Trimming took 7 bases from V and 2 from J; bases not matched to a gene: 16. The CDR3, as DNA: TGTGCCAGCAAGGGGGACCGAAGGACAGGGACCACCTACGAGCAGTACTTC. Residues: CASKGDRRTGTTYEQYF.

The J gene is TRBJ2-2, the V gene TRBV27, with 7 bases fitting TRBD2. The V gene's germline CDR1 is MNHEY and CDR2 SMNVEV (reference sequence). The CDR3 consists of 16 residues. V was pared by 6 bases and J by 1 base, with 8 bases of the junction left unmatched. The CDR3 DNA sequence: TGTGCCAGCAGAGAACTAGCGATAGGGAACACCGGGGAGCTGTTTTTT. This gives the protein CASRELAIGNTGELFF.

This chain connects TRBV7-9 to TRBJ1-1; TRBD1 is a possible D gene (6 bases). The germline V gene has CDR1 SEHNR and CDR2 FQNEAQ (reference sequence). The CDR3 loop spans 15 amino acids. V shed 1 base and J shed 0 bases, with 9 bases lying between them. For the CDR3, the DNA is TGTGCCAGCAGCTTAGACAGGGATCTGAACACTGAAGCTTTCTTT. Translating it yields CASSLDRDLNTEAFF.

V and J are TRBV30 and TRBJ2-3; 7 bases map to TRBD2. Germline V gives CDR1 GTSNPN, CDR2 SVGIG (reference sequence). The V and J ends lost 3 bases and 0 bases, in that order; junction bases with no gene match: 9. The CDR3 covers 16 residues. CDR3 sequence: CAWSLGSGTSTDTQYF. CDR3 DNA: TGTGCCTGGAGCCTAGGGAGCGGGACCAGCACAGATACGCAGTATTTT.

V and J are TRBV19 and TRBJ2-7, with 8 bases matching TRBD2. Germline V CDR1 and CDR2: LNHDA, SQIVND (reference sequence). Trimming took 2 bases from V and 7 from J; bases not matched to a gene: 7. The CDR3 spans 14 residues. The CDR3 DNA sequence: TGTGCCAGTAGTATACGTCCGGGAGGGAGGGAGCAGTACTTC. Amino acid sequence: CASSIRPGGREQYF.

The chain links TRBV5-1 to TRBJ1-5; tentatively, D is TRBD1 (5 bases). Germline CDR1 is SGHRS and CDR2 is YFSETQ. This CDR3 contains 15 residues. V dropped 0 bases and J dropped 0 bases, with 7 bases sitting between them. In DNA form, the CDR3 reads TGCGCCAGCAGCTTGGAGGGGTATAGCAATCAGCCCCAGCATTTT. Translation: CASSLEGYSNQPQHF.

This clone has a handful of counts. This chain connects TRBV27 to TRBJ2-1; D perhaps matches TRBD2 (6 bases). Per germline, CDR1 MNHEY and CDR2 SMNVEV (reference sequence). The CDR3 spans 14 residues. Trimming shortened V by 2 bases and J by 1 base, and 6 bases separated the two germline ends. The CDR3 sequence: CASSLGGSYNEQFF. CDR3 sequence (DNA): TGTGCCAGCAGTTTAGGGGGGTCCTACAATGAGCAGTTCTTC.

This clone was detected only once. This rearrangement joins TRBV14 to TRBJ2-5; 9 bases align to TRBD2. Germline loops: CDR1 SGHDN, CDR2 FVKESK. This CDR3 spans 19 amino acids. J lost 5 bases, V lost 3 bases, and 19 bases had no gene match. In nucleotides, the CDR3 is TGTGCCAGCAGCCACGATAGGGGCGGGAGGGGGTCAGGGGGGGAGACCCAGTACTTC. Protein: CASSHDRGGRGSGGETQYF.

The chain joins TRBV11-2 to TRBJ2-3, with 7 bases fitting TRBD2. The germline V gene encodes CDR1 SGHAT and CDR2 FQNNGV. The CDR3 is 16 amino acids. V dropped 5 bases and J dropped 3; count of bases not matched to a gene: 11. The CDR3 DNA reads TGTGCCAGCAGCCCCTATACTCGGCGGGAGACAGATACGCAGTATTTT. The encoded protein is CASSPYTRRETDTQYF.